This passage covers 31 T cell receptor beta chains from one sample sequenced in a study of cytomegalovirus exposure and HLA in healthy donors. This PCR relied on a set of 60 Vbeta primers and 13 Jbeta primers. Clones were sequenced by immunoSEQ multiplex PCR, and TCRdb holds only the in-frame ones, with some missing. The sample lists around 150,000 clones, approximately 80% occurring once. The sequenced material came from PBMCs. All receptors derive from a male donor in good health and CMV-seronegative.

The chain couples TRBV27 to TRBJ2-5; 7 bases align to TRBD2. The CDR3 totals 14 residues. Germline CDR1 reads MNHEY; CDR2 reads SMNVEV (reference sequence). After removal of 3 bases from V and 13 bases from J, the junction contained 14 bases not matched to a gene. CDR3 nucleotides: TGTGCCAGCAGTTTGACGACGAACCGGGAGGTGCGGTACTTC. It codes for CASSLTTNREVRYF.

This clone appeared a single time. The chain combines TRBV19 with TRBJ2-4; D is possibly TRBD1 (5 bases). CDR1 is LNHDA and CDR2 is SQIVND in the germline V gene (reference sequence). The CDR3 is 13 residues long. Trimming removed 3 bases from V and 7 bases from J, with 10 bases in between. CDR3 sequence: CASSIPGINIQYF. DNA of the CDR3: TGTGCCAGTAGTATTCCAGGGATTAACATTCAGTACTTC. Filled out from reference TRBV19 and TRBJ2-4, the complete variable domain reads DGGITQSPKYLFRKEGQNVTLSCEQNLNHDAMYWYRQDPGQGLRLIYYSQIVNDFQKGDIAEGYSVSREKKESFPLTVTSAQKNPTAFYLCASSIPGINIQYFGAGTRLSVL.

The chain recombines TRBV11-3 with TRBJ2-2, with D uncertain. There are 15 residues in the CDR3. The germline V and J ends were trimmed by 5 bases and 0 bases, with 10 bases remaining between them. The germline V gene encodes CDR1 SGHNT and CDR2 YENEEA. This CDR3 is CASSGTGANTGELFF. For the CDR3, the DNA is TGTGCCAGCAGCGGAACCGGAGCGAACACCGGGGAGCTGTTTTTT.

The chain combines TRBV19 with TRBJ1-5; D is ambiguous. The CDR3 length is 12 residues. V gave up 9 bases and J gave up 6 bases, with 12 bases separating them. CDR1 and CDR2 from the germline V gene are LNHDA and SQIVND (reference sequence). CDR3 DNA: TGTGCCAGCGGTCTTGGTTTTCAGCCCCAGCATTTT. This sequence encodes CASGLGFQPQHF.

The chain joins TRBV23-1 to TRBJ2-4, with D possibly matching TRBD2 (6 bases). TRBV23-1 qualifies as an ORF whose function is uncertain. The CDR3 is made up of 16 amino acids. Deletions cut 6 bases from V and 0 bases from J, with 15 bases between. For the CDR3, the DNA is TGCGCCAGCAGGGGGAACGGCGGGGAAGCCAAAAACATTCAGTACTTC. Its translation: CASRGNGGEAKNIQYF.

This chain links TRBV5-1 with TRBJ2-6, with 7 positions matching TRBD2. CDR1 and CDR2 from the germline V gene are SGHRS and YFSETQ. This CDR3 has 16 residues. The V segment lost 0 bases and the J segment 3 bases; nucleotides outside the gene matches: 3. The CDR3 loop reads CASSLVTGGGANVLTF. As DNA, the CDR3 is TGCGCCAGCAGCTTGGTTACGGGAGGTGGGGCCAACGTCCTGACTTTC.

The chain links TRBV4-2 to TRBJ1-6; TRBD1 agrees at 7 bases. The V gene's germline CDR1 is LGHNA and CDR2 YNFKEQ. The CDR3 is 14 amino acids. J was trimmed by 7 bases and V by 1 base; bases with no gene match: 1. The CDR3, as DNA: TGTGCCAGCAGCCAAGGGGACAGCAATTCACCCCTCCACTTT. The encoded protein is CASSQGDSNSPLHF.

The CDR3 sequence: CASSPGGAGETYEQYF. The CDR3 DNA reads TGTGCCAGCAGCCCCGGAGGGGCGGGGGAGACCTACGAGCAGTACTTC. The gene calls are TRBV5-4 and TRBJ2-7, with 7 bases identical to TRBD2. Germline CDR1 and CDR2: SGHNT and YYREEE (reference sequence). The length of the CDR3 is 16 residues. The V and J ends lost 4 bases and 2 bases, in that order; junction bases with no gene match: 12.

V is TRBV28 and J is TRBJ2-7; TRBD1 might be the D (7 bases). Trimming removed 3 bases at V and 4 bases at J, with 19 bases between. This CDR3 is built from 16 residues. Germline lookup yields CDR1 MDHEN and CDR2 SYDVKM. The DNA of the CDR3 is TGTGCCAGCAGTTTGATCATCGACAGGGAGGAATACGAGCAGTACTTC. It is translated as CASSLIIDREEYEQYF.

CDR3 loop: CASRTGGYNSPLHF. DNA of the CDR3: TGTGCCAGCAGAACAGGGGGTTATAATTCACCCCTCCACTTT. The chain uses TRBV28 and TRBJ1-6; 8 bases agree with TRBD1. After removal of 6 bases from V and 4 bases from J, the junction contained 2 bases not matched to a gene. CDR3 length: 14 amino acids. In germline, CDR1 is MDHEN, CDR2 SYDVKM.

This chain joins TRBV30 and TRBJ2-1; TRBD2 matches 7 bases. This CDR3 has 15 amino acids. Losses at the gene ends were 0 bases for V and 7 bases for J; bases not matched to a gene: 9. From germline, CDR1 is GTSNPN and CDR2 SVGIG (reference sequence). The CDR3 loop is CAWSVRLALGNEQFF. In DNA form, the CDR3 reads TGTGCCTGGAGTGTTAGACTAGCTTTGGGGAATGAGCAGTTCTTC. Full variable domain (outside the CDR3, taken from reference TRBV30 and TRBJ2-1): SQTIHQWPATLVQPVGSPLSLECTVEGTSNPNLYWYRQAAGRGLQLLFYSVGIGQISSEVPQNLSASRPQDRQFILSSKKLLLSDSGFYLCAWSVRLALGNEQFFGPGTRLTVL.

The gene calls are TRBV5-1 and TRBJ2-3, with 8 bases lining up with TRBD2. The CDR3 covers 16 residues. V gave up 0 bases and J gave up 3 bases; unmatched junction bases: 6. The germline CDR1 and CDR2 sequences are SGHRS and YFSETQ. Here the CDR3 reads CASSLARGGGTDTQYF. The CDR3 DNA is TGCGCCAGCAGCTTGGCCAGGGGCGGGGGGACAGATACGCAGTATTTT. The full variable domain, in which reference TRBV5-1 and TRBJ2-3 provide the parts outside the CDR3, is KAGVTQTPRYLIKTRGQQVTLSCSPISGHRSVSWYQQTPGQGLQFLFEYFSETQRNKGNFPGRFSGRQFSNSRSEMNVSTLELGDSALYLCASSLARGGGTDTQYFGPGTRLTVL.

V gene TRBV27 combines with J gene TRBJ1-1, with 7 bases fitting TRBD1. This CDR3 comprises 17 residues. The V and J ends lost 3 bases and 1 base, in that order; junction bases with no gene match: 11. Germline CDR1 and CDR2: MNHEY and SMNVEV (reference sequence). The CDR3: CASSLAGRGRGNTEAFF. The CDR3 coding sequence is TGTGCCAGCAGTTTGGCAGGAAGGGGGCGAGGGAACACTGAAGCTTTCTTT.

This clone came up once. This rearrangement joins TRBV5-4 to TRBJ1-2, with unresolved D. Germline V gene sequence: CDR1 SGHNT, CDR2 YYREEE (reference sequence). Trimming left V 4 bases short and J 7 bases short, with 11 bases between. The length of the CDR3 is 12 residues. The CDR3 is CASSDTSRGYTF. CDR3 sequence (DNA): TGTGCCAGCAGCGATACGAGCCGTGGCTACACCTTC. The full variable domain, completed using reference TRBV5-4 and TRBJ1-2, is ETGVTQSPTHLIKTRGQQVTLRCSSQSGHNTVSWYQQALGQGPQFIFQYYREEENGRGNFPPRFSGLQFPNYSSELNVNALELDDSALYLCASSDTSRGYTFGSGTRLTVV.

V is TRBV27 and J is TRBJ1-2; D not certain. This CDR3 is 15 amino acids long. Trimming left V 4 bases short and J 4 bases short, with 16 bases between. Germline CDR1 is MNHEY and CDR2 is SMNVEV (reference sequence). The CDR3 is CASSSPQRAGYGYTF. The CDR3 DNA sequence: TGTGCCAGCAGTTCCCCCCAGAGGGCTGGCTATGGCTACACCTTC.

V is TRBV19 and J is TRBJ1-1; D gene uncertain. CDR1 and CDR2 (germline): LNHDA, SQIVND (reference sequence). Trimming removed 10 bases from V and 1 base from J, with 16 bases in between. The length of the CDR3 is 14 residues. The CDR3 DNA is TGTGCCACCTCCCCCGGACGGGGGAACACTGAAGCTTTCTTT. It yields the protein CATSPGRGNTEAFF.

The CDR3 DNA is TGTGCCAGCAGCTTTAAAGGGACAGGGTCTTTCGAGCAGTACTTC. Protein product: CASSFKGTGSFEQYF. V gene TRBV11-2 combines with J gene TRBJ2-7; TRBD1 matches at 9 bases. Germline V gene lookup returns CDR1 SGHAT and CDR2 FQNNGV. Germline trimming cut 3 bases from V and 6 bases from J; bases unmatched to any gene: 9. The CDR3 runs to 15 residues. The full variable domain, its missing parts supplied by reference TRBV11-2 and TRBJ2-7, is EAGVAQSPRYKIIEKRQSVAFWCNPISGHATLYWYQQILGQGPKLLIQFQNNGVVDDSQLPKDRFSAERLKGVDSTLKIQPAKLEDSAVYLCASSFKGTGSFEQYFGPGTRLTVT.

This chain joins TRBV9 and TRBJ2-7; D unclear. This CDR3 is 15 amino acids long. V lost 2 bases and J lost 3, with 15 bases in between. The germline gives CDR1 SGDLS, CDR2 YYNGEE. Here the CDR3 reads CASSVSGVPDYEQYF. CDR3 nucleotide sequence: TGTGCCAGCAGCGTCTCCGGTGTTCCCGACTACGAGCAGTACTTC.

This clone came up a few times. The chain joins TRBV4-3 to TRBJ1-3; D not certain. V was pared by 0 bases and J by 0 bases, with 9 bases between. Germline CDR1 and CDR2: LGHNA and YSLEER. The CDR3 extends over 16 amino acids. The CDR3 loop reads CASSQELSLSGNTIYF. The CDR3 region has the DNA TGCGCCAGCAGCCAAGAATTGTCCCTCTCTGGAAACACCATATATTTT.

The DNA for the CDR3 is TGTGCCATCAGGACTAGCGGGGCTAACAATGAGCAGTTCTTC. Translation: CAIRTSGANNEQFF. The chain carries TRBV10-3 and TRBJ2-1; TRBD2 agrees at 11 bases. The CDR3 is 14 amino acids. Trimming cost V 6 bases and J 5 bases; bases outside gene matches: 3. CDR1 and CDR2 (germline): ENHRY, SYGVKD.

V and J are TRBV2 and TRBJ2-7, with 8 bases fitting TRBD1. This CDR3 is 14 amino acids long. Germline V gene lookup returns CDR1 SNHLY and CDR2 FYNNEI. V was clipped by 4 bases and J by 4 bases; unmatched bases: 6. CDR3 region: CASSGADRAYEQYF. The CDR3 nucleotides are TGTGCCAGCAGTGGAGCGGACAGGGCGTACGAGCAGTACTTC.

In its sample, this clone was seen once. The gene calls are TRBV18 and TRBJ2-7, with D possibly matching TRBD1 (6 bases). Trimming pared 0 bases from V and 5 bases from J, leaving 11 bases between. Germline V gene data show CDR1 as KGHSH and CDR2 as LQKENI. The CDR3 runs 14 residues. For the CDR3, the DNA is TGTGCCAGCTCACCACCGAACAGGGACCACGAGCAGTACTTC. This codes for CASSPPNRDHEQYF.

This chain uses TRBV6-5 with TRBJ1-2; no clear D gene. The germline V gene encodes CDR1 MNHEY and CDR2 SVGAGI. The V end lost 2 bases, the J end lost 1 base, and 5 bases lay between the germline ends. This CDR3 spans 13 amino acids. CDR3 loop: CASSYGVNYGYTF. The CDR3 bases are TGTGCCAGCAGTTACGGAGTTAACTATGGCTACACCTTC.

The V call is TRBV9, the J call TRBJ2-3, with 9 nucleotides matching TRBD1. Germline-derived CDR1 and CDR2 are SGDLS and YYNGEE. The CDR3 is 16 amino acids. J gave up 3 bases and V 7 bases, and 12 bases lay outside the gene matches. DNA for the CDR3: TGTGCCAGCCCCCAAAGACGACAGGGGGTAACAGATACGCAGTATTTT. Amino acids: CASPQRRQGVTDTQYF.

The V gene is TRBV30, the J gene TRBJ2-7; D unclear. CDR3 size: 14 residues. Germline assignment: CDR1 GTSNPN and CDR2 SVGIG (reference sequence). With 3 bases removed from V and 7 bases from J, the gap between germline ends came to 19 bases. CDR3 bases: TGTGCCTGGAGAACCCCGGAGACCAATAGGGAGCAGTACTTC. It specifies CAWRTPETNREQYF. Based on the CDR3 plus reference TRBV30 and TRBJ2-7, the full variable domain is SQTIHQWPATLVQPVGSPLSLECTVEGTSNPNLYWYRQAAGRGLQLLFYSVGIGQISSEVPQNLSASRPQDRQFILSSKKLLLSDSGFYLCAWRTPETNREQYFGPGTRLTVT.

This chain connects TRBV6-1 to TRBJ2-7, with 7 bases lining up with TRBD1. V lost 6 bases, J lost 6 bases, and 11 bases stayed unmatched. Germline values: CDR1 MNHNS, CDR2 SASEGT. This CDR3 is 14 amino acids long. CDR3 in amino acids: CASRRGPQVFEQYF. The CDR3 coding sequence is TGTGCCAGCAGGAGGGGGCCACAGGTCTTCGAGCAGTACTTC.

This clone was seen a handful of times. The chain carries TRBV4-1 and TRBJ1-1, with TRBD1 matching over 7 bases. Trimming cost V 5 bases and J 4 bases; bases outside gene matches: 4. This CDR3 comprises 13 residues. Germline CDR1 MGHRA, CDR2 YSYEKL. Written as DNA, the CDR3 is TGCGCCAGCAGCATGACAGGGAGCACTGAAGCTTTCTTT. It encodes CASSMTGSTEAFF.

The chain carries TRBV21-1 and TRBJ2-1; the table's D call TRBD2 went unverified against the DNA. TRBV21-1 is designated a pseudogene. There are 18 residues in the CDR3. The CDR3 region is CASSILGSRVKTYNEQFF. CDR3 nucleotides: TGTGCCAGCAGCATACTAGGGTCGCGGGTGAAAACCTACAATGAGCAGTTCTTC.

This chain's CDR3 is CASRSGTSGYGELFF. The CDR3 DNA follows: TGTGCCAGCAGGTCAGGGACTAGCGGGTACGGGGAGCTGTTTTTT. The chain joins TRBV6-5 to TRBJ2-2; 12 bases are a match to TRBD2. The CDR3 loop spans 15 amino acids. CDR1 is MNHEY and CDR2 is SVGAGI in the germline V gene. V dropped 6 bases and J dropped 7; count of bases not matched to a gene: 6.

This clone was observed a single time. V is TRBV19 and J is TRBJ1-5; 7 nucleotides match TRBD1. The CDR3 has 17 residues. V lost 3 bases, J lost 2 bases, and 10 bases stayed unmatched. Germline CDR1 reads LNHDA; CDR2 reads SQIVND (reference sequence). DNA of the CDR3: TGTGCCAGTAGTATCCCCATCTGGACAGGACGCAATCAGCCCCAGCATTTT. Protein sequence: CASSIPIWTGRNQPQHF.

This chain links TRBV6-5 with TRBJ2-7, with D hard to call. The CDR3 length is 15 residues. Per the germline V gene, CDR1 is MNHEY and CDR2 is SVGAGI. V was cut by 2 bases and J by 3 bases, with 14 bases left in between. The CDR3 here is CASSYHLGAYYEQYF. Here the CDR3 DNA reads TGTGCCAGCAGTTACCATCTTGGTGCCTACTACGAGCAGTACTTC.